The 26 T cell receptor beta chains below were found in one sample sequenced in a study of T cells in Graves' hyperthyroidism and ophthalmopathy. There were TCR beta CDR3 regions amplified from RNA transcripts. TCR CDR3 underwent first-round RT-PCR with the HTBI primer set. A single record per CDR3 protein comes from TCRdb applying MiXCR to the multiplex PCR reads. The data show just under 750,000 distinct CDR3 sequences, roughly 32% seen once. The material sequenced was blood. The receptor set was obtained from a woman aged 40 to 50 with Graves' hyperthyroidism.

Only a few counts were recorded for this clonotype. The rearrangement uses TRBV19 and TRBJ1-5; the D is unclear. Trimming pared 10 bases from V and 1 base from J, leaving 14 bases between. Per germline, CDR1 LNHDA and CDR2 SQIVND (reference sequence). The CDR3 contains 14 residues. In DNA form, the CDR3 reads TGTGCCACCGAAGTCAGTTTCAGCAATCAGCCCCAGCATTTT. Translation: CATEVSFSNQPQHF. The full variable domain, in which reference TRBV19 and TRBJ1-5 provide the parts outside the CDR3, is DGGITQSPKYLFRKEGQNVTLSCEQNLNHDAMYWYRQDPGQGLRLIYYSQIVNDFQKGDIAEGYSVSREKKESFPLTVTSAQKNPTAFYLCATEVSFSNQPQHFGDGTRLSIL.

This clonotype was recorded at least ten times. The DNA of the CDR3 is TGCAGTGCTAGTGTGCTAGCGGGGTACGAGCAGTACTTC. Protein product: CSASVLAGYEQYF. V and J are TRBV20-1 and TRBJ2-7, with TRBD2 identical over 9 bases. Germline V gene sequence: CDR1 DFQATT, CDR2 SNEGSKA (reference sequence). V shed 3 bases and J 4 bases; nucleotides not matched to a gene: 4. This CDR3 comprises 13 residues.

This clonotype was found a few times. The V and J genes are TRBV5-6 and TRBJ2-7; D possibly corresponds to TRBD1 (5 bases). In germline, CDR1 is SGHDT, CDR2 YYEEEE. CDR3 length equals 14 residues. V was cut by 4 bases and J by 3 bases, with 14 bases left in between. CDR3 in DNA: TGTGCCAGCAGCGACGGAGACAGTCTCTACGAGCAGTACTTC. It yields the protein CASSDGDSLYEQYF.

This clonotype was seen just once. The genes are TRBV7-2 and TRBJ1-2; D not certain. The CDR3 is 13 amino acids. V was trimmed by 5 bases and J by 9 bases, leaving 16 bases between them. Per the germline V gene, CDR1 is SGHTA and CDR2 is FQGNSA. The chain's CDR3 is CASSDGPGVRYTF. The CDR3 DNA sequence: TGTGCCAGCAGCGACGGACCAGGAGTTCGCTACACCTTC.

The V and J genes are TRBV5-8 and TRBJ1-2; TRBD1 might be the D (5 bases). Trimming removed 0 bases at V and 8 bases at J, with 14 bases between. Germline CDR1 reads SGHTS; CDR2 reads YDEGEE. The CDR3 runs to 14 residues. The CDR3 DNA reads TGTGCCAGCAGCTTGGAGGTGGGGCTCGAAGGCTACACCTTC. It yields the protein CASSLEVGLEGYTF.

The genes are TRBV20-1 and TRBJ2-7, with D possibly TRBD1 on 6 matching bases. This CDR3 spans 15 amino acids. Germline assignment: CDR1 DFQATT and CDR2 SNEGSKA (reference sequence). V dropped 6 bases and J dropped 0 bases, with 18 bases sitting between them. CDR3 residues: CSAPPAGDTSYEQYF. In nucleotides, the CDR3 is TGCAGTGCCCCGCCGGCAGGGGATACCTCCTACGAGCAGTACTTC.

This clonotype was recorded many times. The rearrangement joins TRBV10-1 to TRBJ2-7, with 7 bases lining up with TRBD1. After removal of 3 bases from V and 0 bases from J, the junction contained 8 bases not matched to a gene. The V gene's germline CDR1 is WNHNN and CDR2 SYGVQD (reference sequence). This CDR3 is 16 amino acids long. The CDR3 sequence is CASSEGPGGTSYEQYF. CDR3 nucleotide sequence: TGCGCCAGCAGTGAAGGGCCAGGGGGTACCTCCTACGAGCAGTACTTC.

This clonotype showed up just once. It may be a read error: a sequence one base away is much more abundant. CDR3 residues: CASSYVADGGHGYTF. DNA for the CDR3: TGTGCCAGCAGTTACGTGGCAGATGGAGGTCATGGCTACACCTTC. This chain connects TRBV6-5 to TRBJ1-2; D unresolved. V lost 2 bases, J lost 6 bases, and 16 bases lay in between. The CDR3 sequence is 15 residues long. CDR1 is MNHEY and CDR2 is SVGAGI in the germline V gene.

J is TRBJ1-2 and V is TRBV10-3; 7 bases are a match to TRBD1. The CDR3 is 14 amino acids. V dropped 6 bases and J dropped 2; count of bases not matched to a gene: 6. CDR1 and CDR2 from the germline V gene are ENHRY and SYGVKD. The CDR3 is CAIRTDRLNYGYTF. The CDR3, as DNA: TGTGCCATCAGGACGGACAGGCTCAACTATGGCTACACCTTC.

The chain links TRBV9 to TRBJ1-2; the D gene is possibly TRBD1 (5 bases). V lost 4 bases and J lost 8, with 18 bases in between. From germline, CDR1 is SGDLS and CDR2 YYNGEE. This CDR3 region has 14 residues. The CDR3 spells CASSPQGAGLGYTF. CDR3 DNA sequence: TGTGCCAGCAGCCCGCAAGGGGCAGGGCTCGGCTACACCTTC.

This clonotype was picked up a small number of times. The V call is TRBV6-5, the J call TRBJ2-7; perhaps D is TRBD1 or TRBD2 (7 bases each). CDR3 length equals 17 residues. Trimming removed 2 bases from V and 3 bases from J, with 20 bases in between. Per the germline V gene, CDR1 is MNHEY and CDR2 is SVGAGI. CDR3 coding DNA: TGTGCCAGCAGTTACGTCGGCGGGGAGGGGGCACACTACGAGCAGTACTTC. Protein product: CASSYVGGEGAHYEQYF.

A few counts support this clonotype. The rearrangement joins TRBV6-6 to TRBJ1-5; TRBD1 might be the D (5 bases). Germline loops: CDR1 MNHNY, CDR2 SVGAGI (reference sequence). The CDR3 contains 15 residues. V lost 2 bases, J lost 0 bases, and 8 bases lay in between. CDR3 residues: CASSYAGDSNQPQHF. Written as DNA, the CDR3 is TGTGCCAGCAGTTACGCGGGGGATAGCAATCAGCCCCAGCATTTT.

As regards this clonotype: The junction differs from germline at one of its ends, possibly a read error. The rearrangement joins TRBV7-2 to TRBJ2-7; 7 bases fit TRBD2. From germline, CDR1 is SGHTA and CDR2 FQGNSA. This CDR3 is 16 amino acids long. This CDR3 is CASSPSRAGDCYEQYF. The CDR3 region has the DNA TGTGCCAGTAGTCCATCCCGGGCGGGGGACTGCTACGAGCAGTACTTT.

V usage is TRBV10-3 and J usage is TRBJ2-2, with D perhaps matching TRBD1 (7 bases). The germline V gene has CDR1 ENHRY and CDR2 SYGVKD. The CDR3 runs to 16 residues. V gave up 10 bases and J gave up 4 bases, with 22 bases separating them. In nucleotides, the CDR3 is TGTGCCACCCAGCTACCAGGGGGGCATGTCACCGGGGAGCTGTTTTTT. Encoded protein: CATQLPGGHVTGELFF.

A remark on this clonotype: Because it lacks the conserved phenylalanine or tryptophan at the end, this CDR3 is likely a read error. The gene calls are TRBV20-1 and TRBJ2-7; perhaps TRBD1 as D (6 bases). The germline V gene has CDR1 DFQATT and CDR2 SNEGSKA (reference sequence). There are 14 residues in the CDR3. V was clipped by 3 bases and J by 0 bases, with 12 bases between them. The CDR3 sequence: CSASGTKSSYEQYL. CDR3 in DNA: TGCAGTGCTAGCGGGACAAAGAGCTCCTACGAGCAGTACCTC.

This clonotype was seen repeatedly, ten times or more. The chain has TRBV12-3 or TRBV12-4 and TRBJ1-6; TRBD1 matches at 7 bases. This CDR3 has 16 amino acids. After removal of 6 bases from V and 7 bases from J, the junction contained 12 bases not matched to a gene. CDR3 protein: CASSPGFRDRNSPLHF. Written as DNA, the CDR3 is TGTGCCAGCAGCCCGGGCTTCAGGGACAGAAATTCACCCCTCCACTTT.

The chain has TRBV24-1 and TRBJ2-7; TRBD1 aligns across 11 bases. CDR1 is KGHDR and CDR2 is SFDVKD in the germline V gene. Trimming at V came to 1 base and at J to 6 bases, leaving 4 bases not matched to a gene. The CDR3 totals 15 residues. The CDR3 nucleotides are TGTGCCACCAGTGATTTAAGCGGGACAGGGGGCGAGCAGTACTTC. Its protein is CATSDLSGTGGEQYF.

This clonotype was found once. The rearrangement uses TRBV10-3 and TRBJ2-7; 11 bases align to TRBD2. Germline V lookup: CDR1 ENHRY, CDR2 SYGVKD. Germline trimming cut 4 bases from V and 4 bases from J; bases unmatched to any gene: 15. This CDR3 has 18 residues. The CDR3 protein is CAISALGLAGGRLYEQYF. The DNA for the CDR3 is TGTGCCATCAGTGCTCTCGGGCTAGCGGGGGGACGATTGTACGAGCAGTACTTC.

This clonotype was observed a handful of times. This chain links TRBV5-1 with TRBJ2-6; tentative D call: TRBD1 (6 bases). Germline V gives CDR1 SGHRS, CDR2 YFSETQ. The ends were cut back, 4 bases at V and 6 bases at J, with 20 bases in the middle. The CDR3 consists of 17 residues. In DNA, the CDR3 is TGCGCCAGCAGCGCAGTTCTGGGGGCCCAAGCGGCCAACGTCCTGACTTTC. Residues: CASSAVLGAQAANVLTF.

This clonotype has at least ten counts. The V call is TRBV20-1, the J call TRBJ1-1; D is possibly TRBD1 (5 bases). CDR1 is DFQATT, CDR2 SNEGSKA, per germline (reference sequence). V lost 5 bases and J 0 bases, leaving 10 bases between the germline ends. The CDR3 contains 13 residues. CDR3 sequence: CSAARQLNTEAFF. For the CDR3, the DNA is TGCAGTGCTGCCAGACAGCTGAACACTGAAGCTTTCTTT.

CDR3 nucleotides: TGTGCCAGTAGTATTAAGGGACGGATAAAGTCTAACACTGAAGCTTTCTTT. Its translation is CASSIKGRIKSNTEAFF. The chain employs TRBV19 and TRBJ1-1, with D possibly being TRBD1 (5 bases). CDR3 length equals 17 residues. From germline, CDR1 is LNHDA and CDR2 SQIVND (reference sequence). With 3 bases removed from V and 2 bases from J, the gap between germline ends came to 19 bases.

The V gene is TRBV10-3, the J gene TRBJ2-7; 10 positions agree with TRBD1. This CDR3 is 14 amino acids long. Germline-derived CDR1 and CDR2 are ENHRY and SYGVKD. The V gene end was trimmed by 6 bases and the J gene end by 5 bases; junction bases not matched to a gene: 7. In nucleotides, the CDR3 is TGTGCCATCAGCTGGGGACAGGGGTCCCACGAGCAGTACTTC. This gives the protein CAISWGQGSHEQYF.

This clonotype appeared once. The rearrangement joins TRBV10-3 to TRBJ1-2; TRBD1 might be the D (5 bases). V dropped 3 bases and J dropped 8 bases, with 7 bases sitting between them. The CDR3 runs 11 residues. Germline CDR1 reads ENHRY; CDR2 reads SYGVKD. DNA of the CDR3: TGTGCCATCAGTGACTGGGGGGGCTACACCTTC. Translating gives CAISDWGGYTF.

The chain is built from TRBV29-1 and TRBJ1-1; a weak D match, TRBD1 (5 bases). The V and J ends lost 6 bases and 6 bases respectively, with 17 bases between them. CDR3 length equals 13 residues. CDR1 and CDR2 from the germline V gene are SQVTM and ANQGSEA. CDR3 region: CSVDHRGGAEAFF. CDR3 in DNA: TGCAGCGTGGACCATAGGGGTGGGGCTGAAGCTTTCTTT.

This clonotype was seen once. The J gene is TRBJ2-5, the V gene TRBV7-9; either TRBD1 or TRBD2 may fit D (6 bases each). Trimming took off 5 bases at V and 9 bases at J, with 22 bases between the two ends. Germline CDR1 and CDR2: SEHNR and FQNEAQ (reference sequence). The CDR3 sequence is 15 residues long. CDR3: CASSPPWGAREAQYF. For the CDR3, the DNA is TGTGCCAGCAGCCCCCCATGGGGGGCTAGGGAGGCCCAGTACTTC.

V usage is TRBV20-1 and J usage is TRBJ1-6, with D tentatively TRBD1 (5 bases). The V gene's germline CDR1 is DFQATT and CDR2 SNEGSKA (reference sequence). The CDR3 loop spans 15 amino acids. Trimming took off 7 bases at V and 0 bases at J, with 13 bases between the two ends. The CDR3 DNA sequence: TGCAGTGTCGGGACGACCAGCTCCTATAATTCACCCCTCCACTTT. This encodes CSVGTTSSYNSPLHF.